The source of this T cell receptor beta chain is a study of blood T cell repertoires in COVID-19. Looking at the study overall: The cDNA or gDNA used as material had been derived from T cells, B-cell-depleted T cells, or PBMCs.

As processed by the authors: Estimation of nucleated cell counts relied on the amplification of reference gene primers. Assay used: immunoSEQ multiplex PCR; TCRdb lists only in-frame clones, some missing. Clonal size and the V and J genes are those of that table, whereas D and trimming came from the DNA. The sample shows approximately 270,000 clones, 80% to 90% of them seen only once. In its sample, this clone was seen once. Trimming left V 2 bases short and J 7 bases short, with 9 bases between. Germline loops: CDR1 MNHEY, CDR2 SMNVEV (reference sequence). This CDR3 spans 14 amino acids. In assigning cohorts, the study relied on participant-reported clinical history.

This TCR was sampled from a woman aged 50 to 65 who had recovered from COVID-19. The rearrangement uses TRBV27 and TRBJ1-6, with a weak D call TRBD1 (5 bases). The sample was PBMCs or T cells enriched from blood (not recorded which). The CDR3 nucleotides are TGTGCCAGCAGTTTACAGGGCTGGAATTCACCCCTCCACTTT. Its protein product is CASSLQGWNSPLHF.